A single sample gave rise to the 25 T cell receptor beta chains below, sequenced in a study of blood T cell repertoires in COVID-19. Data came from immunoSEQ multiplex PCR; TCRdb stores just in-frame clones and leaves some out. The table shows fewer than 150,000 clones, with approximately 83% occurring only once. The sequencing input was peripheral blood. These receptors all stem from a woman between 50 and 59 years old who had recovered from COVID-19.

This chain joins TRBV6-4 and TRBJ2-3; 10 bases map to TRBD1. This CDR3 comprises 16 residues. V was pared by 3 bases and J by 6 bases, with 9 bases of the junction left unmatched. CDR1 is MRHNA and CDR2 is SNTAGT in the germline V gene. Here the CDR3 reads CASSETTGGAFDTQYF. The CDR3 region has the DNA TGTGCCAGCAGTGAGACGACAGGGGGCGCATTTGATACGCAGTATTTT.

The V call is TRBV18, the J call TRBJ2-1, with TRBD1 matching over 9 bases. Germline V gene sequence: CDR1 KGHSH, CDR2 LQKENI. The CDR3 is 16 amino acids. Trimming at V came to 2 bases and at J to 8 bases, leaving 10 bases not matched to a gene. The CDR3 region is CASSPVGTGLADEQFF. In DNA form, the CDR3 reads TGTGCCAGCTCACCAGTTGGGACAGGGCTAGCGGATGAGCAGTTCTTC. The variable domain in full, with the rest retrieved from reference TRBV18 and TRBJ2-1, is NAGVMQNPRHLVRRRGQEARLRCSPMKGHSHVYWYRQLPEEGLKFMVYLQKENIIDESGMPKERFSAEFPKEGPSILRIQQVVRGDSAAYFCASSPVGTGLADEQFFGPGTRLTVL.

The chain uses TRBV7-9 and TRBJ2-5, with 8 bases matching TRBD2. In germline, CDR1 is SEHNR, CDR2 FQNEAQ (reference sequence). V was clipped by 11 bases and J by 9 bases; unmatched bases: 11. The CDR3 runs to 12 residues. The CDR3 loop is CAGARGGRPQYF. The CDR3 nucleotides read TGTGCCGGCGCCAGGGGCGGGAGGCCCCAGTACTTC.

The chain carries TRBV9 and TRBJ1-2; D is ambiguous. Trimming removed 0 bases from V and 6 bases from J, with 15 bases in between. CDR3 length equals 15 residues. Germline V gene data show CDR1 as SGDLS and CDR2 as YYNGEE. In nucleotides, the CDR3 is TGTGCCAGCAGCGTAGCTTGGGCGGGTAGAGATGGCTACACCTTC. It codes for CASSVAWAGRDGYTF.

The chain links TRBV6-1 to TRBJ1-1; possible D gene TRBD1, 6 bases. V was shortened by 3 bases and J by 8 bases, with 19 bases between the two germline ends. Germline CDR1 is MNHNS and CDR2 is SASEGT. CDR3 size: 15 residues. In DNA form, the CDR3 reads TGTGCCAGCAGTGACCTACGACAGGCCAGCCGGGAAGCTTTCTTT. The encoded protein is CASSDLRQASREAFF.

In this sample, this clone turned up once. The chain joins TRBV7-2 to TRBJ1-2; 7 bases map to TRBD1. With V trimmed by 5 bases and J by 5 bases, 5 bases remained unmatched. The CDR3 runs to 13 residues. CDR1 is SGHTA, CDR2 FQGNSA, per germline. The chain's CDR3 is CASSHGTAYGYTF. DNA for the CDR3: TGTGCCAGCAGCCACGGGACAGCATATGGCTACACCTTC.

This CDR3 is CASSFLGGPGNTIYF. The DNA of the CDR3 is TGTGCCAGCAGCTTTTTGGGGGGGCCCGGAAACACCATATATTTT. V usage is TRBV5-5 and J usage is TRBJ1-3; tentative D call: TRBD1 (6 bases). Deletions cut 2 bases from V and 4 bases from J, with 13 bases between. The CDR3 consists of 15 residues. The germline gives CDR1 SGHKS, CDR2 YYEKEE (reference sequence).

The chain couples TRBV24-1 to TRBJ1-5, with 7 bases matching TRBD1. Germline lookup yields CDR1 KGHDR and CDR2 SFDVKD. The CDR3 is 14 amino acids. J gave up 5 bases and V 2 bases, and 2 bases lay outside the gene matches. CDR3 sequence: CATSDSGGHQPQHF. Here the CDR3 DNA reads TGTGCCACCAGTGATTCAGGGGGTCATCAGCCCCAGCATTTT.

V is TRBV5-5 and J is TRBJ1-1; D may be TRBD1 (5 bases). This CDR3 has 16 residues. Per the germline V gene, CDR1 is SGHKS and CDR2 is YYEKEE (reference sequence). The V and J ends lost 4 bases and 2 bases respectively, with 18 bases between them. CDR3: CASSITGARRNTEAFF. CDR3 nucleotide sequence: TGTGCCAGCAGCATCACAGGAGCCAGAAGAAACACTGAAGCTTTCTTT.

J is TRBJ2-7 and V is TRBV27, with 8 bases identical to TRBD1. Germline CDR1 is MNHEY and CDR2 is SMNVEV (reference sequence). The CDR3 length is 15 residues. V was pared by 5 bases and J by 6 bases, with 12 bases of the junction left unmatched. The CDR3 DNA sequence: TGTGCCAGCAGTCCCGCCACCAACAGGGGGGCCGAGCAGTACTTC. Translating gives CASSPATNRGAEQYF.

This rearrangement joins TRBV10-3 to TRBJ1-2, with 9 bases identical to TRBD1. This CDR3 contains 14 residues. Germline-derived CDR1 and CDR2 are ENHRY and SYGVKD. The ends lost 9 bases at V and 2 bases at J; junction bases unmatched: 7. The CDR3 DNA is TGTGCCATAACCGGGACAGGGATGAACTATGGCTACACCTTC. This encodes CAITGTGMNYGYTF.

V gene TRBV5-6 combines with J gene TRBJ1-2, with TRBD1 identical over 8 bases. J lost 4 bases, V lost 2 bases, and 4 bases had no gene match. This CDR3 is built from 14 residues. Germline V gene sequence: CDR1 SGHDT, CDR2 YYEEEE. The CDR3 spells CASSFWDRPYGYTF. In DNA, the CDR3 is TGTGCCAGCAGCTTCTGGGACAGGCCCTATGGCTACACCTTC. The variable domain in full, with the rest retrieved from reference TRBV5-6 and TRBJ1-2, is DAGVTQSPTHLIKTRGQQVTLRCSPKSGHDTVSWYQQALGQGPQFIFQYYEEEERQRGNFPDRFSGHQFPNYSSELNVNALLLGDSALYLCASSFWDRPYGYTFGSGTRLTVV.

The chain is built from TRBV18 and TRBJ1-1, with TRBD1 matching 7 bases. The length of the CDR3 is 17 residues. In germline, CDR1 is KGHSH, CDR2 LQKENI. J lost 5 bases, V lost 3 bases, and 15 bases had no gene match. The CDR3 sequence is CASSPSPLQGGGTEAFF. In nucleotides, the CDR3 is TGTGCCAGCTCACCGAGCCCTCTACAAGGGGGCGGGACTGAAGCTTTCTTT.

This chain connects TRBV6-5 to TRBJ1-5; 10 nucleotides agree with TRBD1. Germline values: CDR1 MNHEY, CDR2 SVGAGI. After removal of 6 bases from V and 4 bases from J, the junction contained 6 bases not matched to a gene. The CDR3 is made up of 15 amino acids. The CDR3 region has the DNA TGTGCCAGCAGCTTCGACAGGGGGCCAAATCAGCCCCAGCATTTT. Translation: CASSFDRGPNQPQHF.

This clone occurred once. The chain employs TRBV10-3 and TRBJ1-1; possible D gene TRBD1, 5 bases. V lost 6 bases, J lost 5 bases, and 25 bases lay in between. Per the germline V gene, CDR1 is ENHRY and CDR2 is SYGVKD. The CDR3 contains 17 residues. CDR3 nucleotides: TGTGCCATCAGCCCCCGGGGCTCCCGGGGGGTAAAAACTGAAGCTTTCTTT. Translation gives CAISPRGSRGVKTEAFF.

This chain connects TRBV2 to TRBJ1-5, with 10 bases aligning to TRBD1. There are 16 residues in the CDR3. Germline V gene sequence: CDR1 SNHLY, CDR2 FYNNEI. V lost 6 bases to trimming and J lost 0 bases; unmatched junction nucleotides: 5. The CDR3 DNA reads as TGTGCCAGCAGCCGGGACAGGGGATATAGCAATCAGCCCCAGCATTTT. Amino acid sequence: CASSRDRGYSNQPQHF.

This rearrangement joins TRBV5-6 to TRBJ2-7; D gene ambiguous. The CDR3 contains 12 residues. Per the germline V gene, CDR1 is SGHDT and CDR2 is YYEEEE. The V end was cut by 0 bases, the J end by 3 bases, with 4 bases between. CDR3 in amino acids: CASSLGGYEQYF. Here the CDR3 DNA reads TGTGCCAGCAGCTTGGGAGGCTACGAGCAGTACTTC.

The chain carries TRBV5-5 and TRBJ2-5; 8 bases map to TRBD2. This CDR3 contains 13 residues. The trim removed 6 bases at V and 5 bases at J, leaving 6 bases unmatched. Germline V lookup: CDR1 SGHKS, CDR2 YYEKEE (reference sequence). The CDR3: CASTFVAGETQYF. The CDR3 DNA sequence: TGTGCCAGCACCTTCGTAGCGGGGGAGACCCAGTACTTC.

The rearrangement uses TRBV7-6 and TRBJ1-4; 7 bases are shared with TRBD1. V lost 2 bases, J lost 5 bases, and 11 bases stayed unmatched. The V gene's germline CDR1 is SGHVS and CDR2 FNYEAQ. CDR3 length: 17 residues. The CDR3 here is CASSLLIRGQRNEKLFF. As DNA, the CDR3 is TGTGCCAGCAGCTTACTAATACGGGGACAGCGAAATGAAAAACTGTTTTTT.

This chain links TRBV18 with TRBJ1-2; D unresolved. The CDR3 totals 16 residues. Germline CDR1 reads KGHSH; CDR2 reads LQKENI. V was pared by 2 bases and J by 8 bases, with 21 bases between. CDR3: CASSPLNSRLGGGYTF. The CDR3 DNA follows: TGTGCCAGCTCACCATTGAACTCCAGGTTGGGCGGGGGCTACACCTTC.

V gene TRBV10-3 combines with J gene TRBJ2-7; tentative D call: TRBD1 (6 bases). The ends were cut back, 8 bases at V and 2 bases at J, with 10 bases in the middle. Germline values: CDR1 ENHRY, CDR2 SYGVKD. CDR3 size: 12 residues. Here the CDR3 DNA reads TGTGCCATCGCGGACAGAGCCTACGAGCAGTACTTC. This gives the protein CAIADRAYEQYF.

The genes are TRBV4-3 and TRBJ2-1; 10 bases are shared with TRBD2. V trimming: 0 bases; J trimming: 8 bases; junction bases outside the gene matches: 13. The CDR3 extends over 18 amino acids. Per germline, CDR1 LGHNA and CDR2 YSLEER. The chain's CDR3 is CASSQDASGRAGIHEQFF. CDR3 DNA sequence: TGCGCCAGCAGCCAAGATGCGAGCGGGAGGGCCGGTATCCATGAGCAGTTCTTC.

V usage is TRBV29-1 and J usage is TRBJ1-2; perhaps TRBD1 as D (6 bases). The ends were cut back, 5 bases at V and 2 bases at J, with 15 bases in the middle. CDR3 length: 14 residues. In germline, CDR1 is SQVTM, CDR2 ANQGSEA. CDR3 nucleotide sequence: TGCAGCGTTAGATCGACAGGCCCAAACTATGGCTACACCTTC. It translates to CSVRSTGPNYGYTF.

The gene calls are TRBV11-1 and TRBJ2-3; D might be TRBD2 (6 bases). V lost 5 bases and J lost 6, with 18 bases in between. The CDR3 extends over 15 amino acids. In germline, CDR1 is SGHAT, CDR2 FQDESV (reference sequence). CDR3 bases: TGTGCCAGCAGCCCGGCAGCCTCGGGGGAGGATACGCAGTATTTT. Protein product: CASSPAASGEDTQYF.

Details on this clone: The same CDR3 can be traced to other DNA sequences in this sample. In DNA form, the CDR3 reads TGTGCCAGCAGCGGACTAGCGGGAGCGGATACGCAGTATTTT. Translated: CASSGLAGADTQYF. The chain links TRBV2 to TRBJ2-3; 13 nucleotides match TRBD2. The CDR3 is made up of 14 amino acids. J gave up 6 bases and V 6 bases, and 3 bases lay outside the gene matches. The germline CDR1 and CDR2 sequences are SNHLY and FYNNEI.